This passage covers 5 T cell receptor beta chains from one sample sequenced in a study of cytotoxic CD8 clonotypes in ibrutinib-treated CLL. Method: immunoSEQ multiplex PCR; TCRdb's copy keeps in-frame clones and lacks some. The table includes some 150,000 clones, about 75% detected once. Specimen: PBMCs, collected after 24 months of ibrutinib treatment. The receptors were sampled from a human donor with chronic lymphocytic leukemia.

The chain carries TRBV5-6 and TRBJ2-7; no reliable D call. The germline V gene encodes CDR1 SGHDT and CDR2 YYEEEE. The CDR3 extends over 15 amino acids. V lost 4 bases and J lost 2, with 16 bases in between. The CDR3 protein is CASSPDPFLPYEQYF. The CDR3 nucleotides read TGTGCCAGCAGCCCGGACCCCTTTCTACCCTACGAGCAGTACTTC. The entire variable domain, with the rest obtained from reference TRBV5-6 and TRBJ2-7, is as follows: DAGVTQSPTHLIKTRGQQVTLRCSPKSGHDTVSWYQQALGQGPQFIFQYYEEEERQRGNFPDRFSGHQFPNYSSELNVNALLLGDSALYLCASSPDPFLPYEQYFGPGTRLTVT.

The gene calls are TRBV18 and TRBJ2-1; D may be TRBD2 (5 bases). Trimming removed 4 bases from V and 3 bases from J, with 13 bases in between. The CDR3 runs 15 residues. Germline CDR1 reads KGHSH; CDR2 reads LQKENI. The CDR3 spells CASSRDPAGYNEQFF. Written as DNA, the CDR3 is TGTGCCAGCTCACGAGACCCGGCGGGCTACAATGAGCAGTTCTTC.

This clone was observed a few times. The CDR3 sequence is CASSYRVAGNTIYF. DNA for the CDR3: TGTGCCAGCAGCTACAGGGTCGCCGGAAACACCATATATTTT. The rearrangement joins TRBV5-8 to TRBJ1-3; D perhaps matches TRBD1 (6 bases). V dropped 3 bases and J dropped 4 bases, with 11 bases sitting between them. The CDR3 totals 14 residues. Germline V CDR1 and CDR2: SGHTS, YDEGEE.

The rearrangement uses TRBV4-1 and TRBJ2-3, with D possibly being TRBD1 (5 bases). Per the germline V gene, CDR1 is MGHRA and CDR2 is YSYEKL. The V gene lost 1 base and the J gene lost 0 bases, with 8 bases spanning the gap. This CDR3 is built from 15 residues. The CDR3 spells CASSQGQGSTDTQYF. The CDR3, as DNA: TGCGCCAGCAGCCAAGGGCAGGGCAGCACAGATACGCAGTATTTT.

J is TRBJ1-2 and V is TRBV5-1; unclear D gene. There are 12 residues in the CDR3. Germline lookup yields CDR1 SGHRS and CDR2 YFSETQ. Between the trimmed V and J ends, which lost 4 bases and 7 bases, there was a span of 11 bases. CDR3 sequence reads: CASSADTGGYTF. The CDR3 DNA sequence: TGCGCCAGCAGCGCAGACACGGGTGGCTACACCTTC.